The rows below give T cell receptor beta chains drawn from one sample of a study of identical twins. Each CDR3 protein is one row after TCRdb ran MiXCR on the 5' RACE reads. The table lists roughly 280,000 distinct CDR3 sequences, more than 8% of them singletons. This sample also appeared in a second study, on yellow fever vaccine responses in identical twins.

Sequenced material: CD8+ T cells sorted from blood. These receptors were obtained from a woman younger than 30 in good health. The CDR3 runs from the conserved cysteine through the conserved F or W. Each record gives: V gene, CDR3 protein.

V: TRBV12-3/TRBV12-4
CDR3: CASSLWGPGGETNGPQHF

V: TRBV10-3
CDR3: CAISETGVTEQFF

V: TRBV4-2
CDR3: CASSVPGLSYEQYF

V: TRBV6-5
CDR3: CASSSGTGFYEQYF

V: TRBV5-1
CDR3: CASSFGRGATGELFF

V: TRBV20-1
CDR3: CSATTGREGQETQYF

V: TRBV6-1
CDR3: CASSEQAGGGPDTQYF

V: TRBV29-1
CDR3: CSVGSQSNTGELFF

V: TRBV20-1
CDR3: CSAPGQGGLGVNIQYF

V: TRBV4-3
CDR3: CASSQDSDSSGAEAFF

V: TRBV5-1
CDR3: CASSWPSGASAGELFF

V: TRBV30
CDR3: CAWSVLGTEQYF

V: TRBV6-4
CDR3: CASSAGQNEKLFF

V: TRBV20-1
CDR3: CSARDRQSSWPQHF

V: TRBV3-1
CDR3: CASSQNRDMNEQFF

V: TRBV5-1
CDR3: CASSLEGHAGTDEQYF

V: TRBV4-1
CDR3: CASSQDGLAGGRNTGELFF

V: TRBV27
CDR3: CASSSLPGTSETTDTQYF

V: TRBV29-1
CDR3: CSVEPEEQGQGLHEQYF

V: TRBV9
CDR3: CASSPPYEQYF

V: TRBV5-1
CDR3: CASSLTGADTQYF

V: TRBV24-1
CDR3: CATSDYRGTGELFF

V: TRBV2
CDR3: CASSDRDGFYEQYF

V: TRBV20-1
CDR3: CSGRGRWGYNEQFF

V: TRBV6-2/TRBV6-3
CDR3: CASSYTKEGNEQFF

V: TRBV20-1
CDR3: CSARGGYYGYTF

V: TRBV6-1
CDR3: CASSEVRRNEQFF

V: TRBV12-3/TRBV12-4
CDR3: CTCSNLWEGPPNTGELFF

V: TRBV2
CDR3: CASSKGGSQPQHF

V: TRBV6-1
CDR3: CASSPGRPQFF

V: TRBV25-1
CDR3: CASTPGQGRSEQYF

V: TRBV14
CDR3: CASSLSRGPGQFF